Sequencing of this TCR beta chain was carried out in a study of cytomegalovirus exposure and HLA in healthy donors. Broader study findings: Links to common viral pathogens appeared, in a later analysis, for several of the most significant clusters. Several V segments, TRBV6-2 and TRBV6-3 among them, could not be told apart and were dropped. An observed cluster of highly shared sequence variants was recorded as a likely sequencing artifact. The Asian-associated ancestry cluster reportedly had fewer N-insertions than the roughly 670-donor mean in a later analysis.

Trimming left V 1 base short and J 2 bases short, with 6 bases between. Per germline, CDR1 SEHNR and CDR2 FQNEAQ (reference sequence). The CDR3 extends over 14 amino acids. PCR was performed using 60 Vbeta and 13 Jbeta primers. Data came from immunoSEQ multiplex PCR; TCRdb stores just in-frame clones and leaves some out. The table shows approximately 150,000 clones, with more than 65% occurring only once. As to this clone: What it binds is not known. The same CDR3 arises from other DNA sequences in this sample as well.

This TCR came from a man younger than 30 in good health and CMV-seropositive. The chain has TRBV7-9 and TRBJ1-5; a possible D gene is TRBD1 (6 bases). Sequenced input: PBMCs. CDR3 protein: CASSLGQGNQPQHF. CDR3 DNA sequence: TGTGCCAGCAGCTTAGGACAGGGCAATCAGCCCCAGCATTTT.